This T cell receptor beta chain was observed in a study of T-cell reconstitution after alpha-beta-depleted transplantation in children. This clonotype was counted at least ten times. The CDR3 length is 18 residues. The V and J ends lost 5 bases and 2 bases, in that order; junction bases with no gene match: 14. Unique molecular identifiers featured in how the TCRbeta library was prepared. TCRdb re-analysed the PCR reads in MiXCR, keeping a single row per CDR3 protein. This sample has about 500,000 distinct CDR3 sequences; 30% to 35% occur once, and the top ten carry around 2.4%. The V gene is TRBV12-3 or TRBV12-4, the J gene TRBJ1-5; 8 bases agree with TRBD1. Sequenced here: PBMCs from the stem cell graft donor, sampled from the stem cell graft. The receptor was derived from a human donor who donated a stem cell graft to a child with aplastic anemia. As DNA, the CDR3 is TGTGCCAGCAGTCCCTCCGGGACAGGTACATTCGGCAATCAGCCCCAGCATTTT. It yields the protein CASSPSGTGTFGNQPQHF.